The 10 T cell receptor beta chains below were found in one sample sequenced in a study of identical twins. TCRdb fed the 5' RACE reads into MiXCR, producing one record per CDR3 protein. This table holds about 530,000 distinct CDR3 sequences, 20% to 25% found once. This sample was shared with a second study, whose subject was yellow fever vaccine responses in identical twins.

Sequences were obtained from CD4+ T cells sorted from blood. The origin of the receptors is a woman between 18 and 29 years old in good health.

The rearrangement joins TRBV3-1 to TRBJ2-1; D gene uncertain. CDR1 is LGHDT and CDR2 is YNNKEL in the germline V gene (reference sequence). V shed 2 bases and J shed 1 base, with 12 bases lying between them. The CDR3 has 16 residues. Here the CDR3 DNA reads TGTGCCAGCAGCCAAAAGGGAAGGTCTTCCTACAATGAGCAGTTCTTC. Translating gives CASSQKGRSSYNEQFF.

This clonotype was seen only a few times. This chain joins TRBV7-3 and TRBJ2-3; no reliable D call. V lost 4 bases and J 0 bases, leaving 8 bases between the germline ends. Per germline, CDR1 SGHTA and CDR2 FQGTGA. The CDR3 loop spans 14 amino acids. CDR3 in DNA: TGTGCCAGCAGCTCAGGACCCAGCACAGATACGCAGTATTTT. This translates into CASSSGPSTDTQYF.

V usage is TRBV4-2 and J usage is TRBJ2-1; D is possibly TRBD1 or TRBD2 (5 bases each). Germline CDR1 is LGHNA and CDR2 is YNFKEQ. There are 15 residues in the CDR3. The ends were cut back, 1 base at V and 8 bases at J, with 15 bases in the middle. The CDR3 protein is CASSQVVERDHEQFF. CDR3 bases: TGTGCCAGCAGCCAAGTGGTGGAGAGGGACCATGAGCAGTTCTTC.

DNA of the CDR3: TGTGCTAGTGGTTTGGTTCAGGTTCTTGCAGCCGATACCTATAATTCACCCCTCCACTTT. Amino acids: CASGLVQVLAADTYNSPLHF. The chain employs TRBV12-5 and TRBJ1-6; D gene uncertain. V was trimmed by 0 bases and J by 2 bases, leaving 20 bases between them. This CDR3 spans 20 amino acids. Germline assignment: CDR1 LGHNT and CDR2 FRNRAP.

This clonotype was picked up a small number of times. This chain links TRBV5-1 with TRBJ2-2; D may be TRBD2 (5 bases). CDR1 is SGHRS, CDR2 YFSETQ, per germline. This CDR3 has 16 residues. V lost 0 bases and J lost 6, with 15 bases in between. The CDR3 protein is CASSLVSALGAGELFF. The CDR3 nucleotides are TGCGCCAGCAGCTTGGTGTCGGCCCTCGGGGCCGGGGAGCTGTTTTTT.

The chain links TRBV11-2 to TRBJ2-1; D call uncertain. Germline V gene sequence: CDR1 SGHAT, CDR2 FQNNGV. V was cut by 3 bases and J by 8 bases, with 11 bases left in between. The CDR3 totals 13 residues. DNA for the CDR3: TGTGCCAGCAGCTTTAGGCGGCTGGATGAGCAGTTCTTC. This sequence encodes CASSFRRLDEQFF.

The chain links TRBV4-1 to TRBJ1-1, with 8 bases that match TRBD1. This CDR3 has 16 amino acids. Unmatched junction bases numbered 12, after V lost 5 bases and J lost 4 bases. Germline CDR1 MGHRA, CDR2 YSYEKL. The CDR3 loop is CASSDTDRASTTEAFF. The CDR3 DNA follows: TGCGCCAGCAGCGACACGGACAGGGCGAGTACCACTGAAGCTTTCTTT.

This clonotype was counted only a few times. The chain combines TRBV20-1 with TRBJ2-7; D possibly corresponds to TRBD1 (6 bases). Trimming removed 4 bases from V and 2 bases from J, with 15 bases in between. The V gene's germline CDR1 is DFQATT and CDR2 SNEGSKA (reference sequence). There are 14 residues in the CDR3. The CDR3 region is CSAIDLDRTYEQYV. The CDR3 coding sequence is TGCAGTGCTATCGACCTGGACAGAACCTACGAGCAGTACGTC.

This clonotype has a handful of counts. The chain links TRBV14 to TRBJ2-5, with D possibly being TRBD2 (6 bases). The ends were cut back, 4 bases at V and 5 bases at J, with 14 bases in the middle. The CDR3 spans 14 residues. CDR1 SGHDN and CDR2 FVKESK come from the germline V gene. CDR3 sequence (DNA): TGTGCCAGCAGCCGAGGACTACTCCCTGAGACCCAGTACTTC. This encodes CASSRGLLPETQYF.

This sequence joins TRBV24-1 and TRBJ2-7, with TRBD2 matching over 7 bases. The CDR3 loop spans 16 amino acids. Germline values: CDR1 KGHDR, CDR2 SFDVKD. The V segment lost 1 base and the J segment 2 bases; nucleotides outside the gene matches: 7. The CDR3 spells CATSDFGREVPYEQYV. DNA of the CDR3: TGTGCCACCAGTGATTTTGGGAGGGAGGTACCCTACGAGCAGTACGTC.